One sample yielded the 14 T cell receptor beta chains listed below, sequenced in a study of blood T cell repertoires in COVID-19. Using immunoSEQ multiplex PCR, the repertoire was profiled, and TCRdb retains in-frame clones only, with some absent. The top ten hold roughly 11% of the sample, which has approximately 170,000 clones, roughly nine tenths seen once. What was sequenced was peripheral blood. These receptors all stem from a woman aged 55-69 years with COVID-19, enrolled during active disease.

The J gene is TRBJ2-7, the V gene TRBV10-1; 7 positions match TRBD2. CDR3 length: 15 residues. With 7 bases clipped from V and 2 bases from J, the junction kept 11 bases outside the gene matches. Looked up from germline, CDR1 is WNHNN and CDR2 is SYGVQD (reference sequence). CDR3 protein: CASTLGGKPTYEQYF. The CDR3 DNA sequence: TGCGCCAGCACCCTGGGGGGGAAACCAACCTACGAGCAGTACTTC.

The table lists this clone with many counts. The chain combines TRBV6-5 with TRBJ2-7, with TRBD1 identical over 7 bases. Germline V gene lookup returns CDR1 MNHEY and CDR2 SVGAGI. The trim removed 6 bases at V and 3 bases at J, leaving 11 bases unmatched. There are 15 residues in the CDR3. CDR3 sequence (DNA): TGTGCCAGCAGAGTGACAGGGAGTAGTAACTACGAGCAGTACTTC. Translated: CASRVTGSSNYEQYF.

The chain couples TRBV6-2 or TRBV6-3 to TRBJ1-5, with D perhaps TRBD1 (5 bases). The germline CDR1 and CDR2 sequences are MNHEY and SVGEGT. Trimming stripped 3 bases from V and 1 base from J, with 7 bases between. The CDR3 covers 14 residues. Written as DNA, the CDR3 is TGTGCCAGCAGTTATCAGGGCAGCAATCAGCCCCAGCATTTT. The encoded protein is CASSYQGSNQPQHF.

The chain employs TRBV6-5 and TRBJ1-5; 7 nucleotides line up with TRBD1. The CDR3 has 15 residues. Germline lookup yields CDR1 MNHEY and CDR2 SVGAGI. Trimming removed 6 bases from V and 3 bases from J; junction bases left unmatched: 8. The CDR3 DNA is TGTGCCAGCAGGAGGACAGGAGAAGTCAATCAGCCCCAGCATTTT. Translated, it gives CASRRTGEVNQPQHF.

The rearrangement uses TRBV10-2 and TRBJ1-6, with a possible D match to TRBD1 (6 bases). Germline V gives CDR1 WSHSY, CDR2 SAAADI. Trimming stripped 6 bases from V and 5 bases from J, with 17 bases between. The CDR3 length is 16 residues. CDR3 nucleotides: TGCGCCAGCAGCCCTCCGGGACACGCCAATAATTCACCCCTCCACTTT. Residues: CASSPPGHANNSPLHF.

With respect to this clone: A read error may account for a junction end that differs from germline. This chain connects TRBV11-2 to TRBJ2-5; the D gene is possibly TRBD2 (7 bases). This CDR3 comprises 13 residues. CDR1 is SGHAT, CDR2 FQNNGV, per germline. CDR3 DNA sequence: TGTGCCAGCAGGCTAACGGGGGGCGGGAGAGCGAACTTC. It codes for CASRLTGGGRANF. Full variable domain (remainder filled in from reference TRBV11-2 and TRBJ2-5): EAGVAQSPRYKIIEKRQSVAFWCNPISGHATLYWYQQILGQGPKLLIQFQNNGVVDDSQLPKDRFSAERLKGVDSTLKIQPAKLEDSAVYLCASRLTGGGRANFGPGTRLLVL.

In its sample, this clone was seen once. The V call is TRBV23-1, the J call TRBJ2-1; D remains unclear. TRBV23-1 is marked as an open reading frame, function uncertain. Between the trimmed V and J ends, which lost 0 bases and 12 bases, there was a span of 9 bases. The CDR3 loop spans 12 amino acids. The DNA for the CDR3 is TGCGCCAGCAGTCAATCCCCGGGTGTGCAGTTCTTC. Translated: CASSQSPGVQFF.

The rearrangement uses TRBV3-1 (or the pseudogene TRBV3-2) and TRBJ2-3, with 9 bases identical to TRBD2. CDR1 and CDR2 (germline): LGHDT, YNNKEL (reference sequence). The CDR3 sequence is 15 residues long. Unmatched junction bases numbered 3, after V lost 4 bases and J lost 1 base. CDR3 sequence reads: CASSPLAGGTDTQYF. As DNA, the CDR3 is TGTGCCAGCAGCCCCTTAGCGGGGGGCACAGATACGCAGTATTTT.

The V and J genes are TRBV29-1 and TRBJ2-1; perhaps TRBD2 as D (6 bases). V was pared by 4 bases and J by 3 bases, with 13 bases between. The V gene's germline CDR1 is SQVTM and CDR2 ANQGSEA. CDR3 length: 14 residues. The CDR3 loop is CSVGIGLRYNEQFF. The CDR3 DNA sequence: TGCAGCGTTGGAATCGGACTACGCTACAATGAGCAGTTCTTC.

The chain is built from TRBV4-3 and TRBJ2-3; 8 positions match TRBD2. V shed 4 bases, J shed 4 bases, and the junction held 13 bases outside the gene matches. Germline V gene sequence: CDR1 LGHNA, CDR2 YSLEER. The CDR3 spans 17 residues. CDR3 DNA sequence: TGCGCCAGCAGCCGAAGATGGGGACTAGGTGTCGCAGATACGCAGTATTTT. This sequence encodes CASSRRWGLGVADTQYF.

This chain uses TRBV7-2 with TRBJ1-2, with D possibly matching TRBD1 (5 bases). CDR1 is SGHTA, CDR2 FQGNSA, per germline. The CDR3 has 11 amino acids. Trimming removed 5 bases at V and 13 bases at J, with 14 bases between. In DNA form, the CDR3 reads TGTGCCAGCAGCACCCGACAGATATTCACCTTC. Protein sequence: CASSTRQIFTF. The full variable domain, in which reference TRBV7-2 and TRBJ1-2 provide the parts outside the CDR3, is GAGVSQSPSNKVTEKGKDVELRCDPISGHTALYWYRQSLGQGLEFLIYFQGNSAPDKSGLPSDRFSAERTGGSVSTLTIQRTQQEDSAVYLCASSTRQIFTFGSGTRLTVV.

CDR3 nucleotides: TGTGCCAGCAGCACTGGTACCGGGGCTGGAAACACCATATATTTT. Translating gives CASSTGTGAGNTIYF. V is TRBV5-6 and J is TRBJ1-3; D ambiguous. Germline V gene lookup returns CDR1 SGHDT and CDR2 YYEEEE. V was shortened by 4 bases and J by 2 bases, with 13 bases between the two germline ends. The CDR3 extends over 15 amino acids.

This chain connects TRBV4-3 to TRBJ1-5; perhaps TRBD1 as D (6 bases). V gave up 1 base and J gave up 6 bases, with 22 bases separating them. This CDR3 comprises 18 residues. Looked up from germline, CDR1 is LGHNA and CDR2 is YSLEER. CDR3 nucleotide sequence: TGCGCCAGCAGCCAAGTTCTGTCAACGGCAGGGGCGATTCAGCCCCAGCATTTT. Encoded protein: CASSQVLSTAGAIQPQHF.

V is TRBV5-1 and J is TRBJ1-5; no definite D call. The V gene lost 0 bases and the J gene lost 9 bases, with 16 bases spanning the gap. Germline V CDR1 and CDR2: SGHRS, YFSETQ. The CDR3 has 15 residues. DNA for the CDR3: TGCGCCAGCAGCTTGGGTCGGGCGGGGTCCGGGCCCCAGCATTTT. Protein sequence: CASSLGRAGSGPQHF.